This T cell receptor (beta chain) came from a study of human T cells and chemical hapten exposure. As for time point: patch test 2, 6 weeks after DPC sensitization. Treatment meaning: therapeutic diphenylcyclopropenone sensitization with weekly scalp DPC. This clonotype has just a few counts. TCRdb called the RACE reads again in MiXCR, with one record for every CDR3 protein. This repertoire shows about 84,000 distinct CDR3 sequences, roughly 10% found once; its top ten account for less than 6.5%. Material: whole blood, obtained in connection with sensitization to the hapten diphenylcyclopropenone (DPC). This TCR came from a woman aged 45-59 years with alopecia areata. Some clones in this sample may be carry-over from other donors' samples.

This chain's CDR3 is CASSLGFGNTIYF. CDR3 in DNA: TGTGCCAGCAGTTTGGGTTTCGGAAACACCATATATTTT. V is TRBV3-1 and J is TRBJ1-3, with D hard to call. Germline CDR1 is LGHDT and CDR2 is YNNKEL (reference sequence). The V gene lost 6 bases and the J gene lost 4 bases, with 10 bases spanning the gap. The CDR3 is 13 amino acids. The full variable domain, its missing parts supplied by reference TRBV3-1 and TRBJ1-3, is DTAVSQTPKYLVTQMGNDKSIKCEQNLGHDTMYWYKQDSKKFLKIMFSYNNKELIINETVPNRFSPKSPDKAHLNLHINSLELGDSAVYFCASSLGFGNTIYFGEGSWLTVV.